This is a list of T cell receptor beta chains from one sample in a study of shared T cell receptors in the human thymus. Only in-frame clones appear in the TCRdb table, and some are missing; sequencing was by immunoSEQ multiplex PCR. This table holds hundreds of thousands of clones, 88% found once. This sample was shared with a second study, whose subject was human thymus T cells.

Sequenced: thymocytes. The receptors shown here come from a boy under three years old with a congenital heart defect. CDR3s include the opening cysteine and the closing phenylalanine or tryptophan. Each record gives: J gene, V gene, CDR3 protein.

TRBJ2-2,TRBV6-6,CASKPGQRNTGELFF
TRBJ2-2,TRBV5-6,CASSLAGRESNTGELFF
TRBJ2-7,TRBV6-1,CASSEAVEGRTSKYEQYF
TRBJ1-2,TRBV20-1,CSAEGRGGYTF
TRBJ2-7,TRBV6-1,CASSGLADPYEQYF
TRBJ1-1,TRBV7-9,CASSSTNRGRTEAFF
TRBJ2-7,TRBV7-9,CASSLGAGGNYEQYF
TRBJ1-2,TRBV27,CASSLSGRLYGYTF
TRBJ2-5,TRBV30,CAWSYGTGDRETQYF
TRBJ2-5,TRBV21-1,CARGRDTAGQETQYF
TRBJ2-7,TRBV7-2,CASSSNERRAEPHEQYF
TRBJ1-3,TRBV14,CASSQEGDGQQGTPDSGNTIYF
TRBJ1-2,TRBV4-1,CASSQVSGDSYGYTF
TRBJ2-1,TRBV15,CATSSFNYAGGPEQFF
TRBJ2-3,TRBV2,CASLTTLRTDTQYF
TRBJ2-5,TRBV28,CASSFLEGTQYF
TRBJ2-1,TRBV27,CASSLSSSGSYNEQFF
TRBJ1-2,TRBV7-2,CASSPRTGGEDYGYTF
TRBJ2-7,TRBV4-1,CASSQDFRDRGLHEQYF
TRBJ1-1,TRBV7-8,CASSLPDTHQRNTEAFF
TRBJ1-2,TRBV4-1,CASSQDLRTGGWIYGYTF
TRBJ1-2,TRBV4-1,CASSPGTGGHGYTF